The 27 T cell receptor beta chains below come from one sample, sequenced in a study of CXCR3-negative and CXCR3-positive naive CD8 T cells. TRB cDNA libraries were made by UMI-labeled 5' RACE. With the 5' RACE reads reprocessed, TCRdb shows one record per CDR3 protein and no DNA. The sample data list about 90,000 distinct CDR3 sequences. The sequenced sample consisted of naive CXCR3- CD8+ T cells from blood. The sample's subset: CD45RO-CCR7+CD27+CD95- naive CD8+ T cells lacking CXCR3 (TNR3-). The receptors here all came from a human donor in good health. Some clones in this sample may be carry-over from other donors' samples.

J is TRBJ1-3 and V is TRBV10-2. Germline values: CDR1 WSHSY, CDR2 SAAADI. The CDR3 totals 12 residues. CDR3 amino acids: CAAQEAGNTIYF.

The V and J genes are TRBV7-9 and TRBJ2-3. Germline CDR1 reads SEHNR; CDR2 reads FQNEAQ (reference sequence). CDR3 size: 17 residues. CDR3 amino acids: CASSLGGLDRSTDTQYF.

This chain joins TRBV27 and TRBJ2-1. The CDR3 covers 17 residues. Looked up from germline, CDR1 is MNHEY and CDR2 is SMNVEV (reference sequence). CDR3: CASSPNPSMDRNNEQFF.

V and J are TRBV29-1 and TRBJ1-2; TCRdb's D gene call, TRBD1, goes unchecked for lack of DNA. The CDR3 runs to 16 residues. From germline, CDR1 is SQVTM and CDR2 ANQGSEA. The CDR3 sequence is CSVEVNGDRDYTGYTF.

The CDR3 loop reads CASSSLLSYEQYF. This chain joins TRBV28 and TRBJ2-7; TCRdb picks TRBD2, but there is no DNA to check that call. Germline V CDR1 and CDR2: MDHEN, SYDVKM. The CDR3 runs to 13 residues.

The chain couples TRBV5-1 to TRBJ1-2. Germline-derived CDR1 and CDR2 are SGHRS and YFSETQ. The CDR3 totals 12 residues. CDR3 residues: CASSMTDYGYTF.

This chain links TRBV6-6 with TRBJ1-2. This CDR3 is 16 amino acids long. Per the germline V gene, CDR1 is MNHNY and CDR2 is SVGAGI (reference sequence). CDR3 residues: CASSFPTDNFNYGYTF.

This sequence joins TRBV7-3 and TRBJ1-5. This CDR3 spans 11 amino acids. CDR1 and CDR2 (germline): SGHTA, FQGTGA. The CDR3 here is CASSHQRAQHF.

The CDR3 is CASSWVGGETQYF. The chain links TRBV11-2 to TRBJ2-5; the TCRdb call, TRBD1, lacks DNA for checking. The CDR3 consists of 13 residues. Germline loops: CDR1 SGHAT, CDR2 FQNNGV.

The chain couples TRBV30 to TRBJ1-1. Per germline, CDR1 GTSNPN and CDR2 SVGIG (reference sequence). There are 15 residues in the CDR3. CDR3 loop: CAWSELVGLNTEAFF.

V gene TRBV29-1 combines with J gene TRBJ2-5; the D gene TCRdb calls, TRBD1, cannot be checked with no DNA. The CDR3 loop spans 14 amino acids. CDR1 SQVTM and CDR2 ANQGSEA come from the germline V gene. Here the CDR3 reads CSVVVAGGAETQYF.

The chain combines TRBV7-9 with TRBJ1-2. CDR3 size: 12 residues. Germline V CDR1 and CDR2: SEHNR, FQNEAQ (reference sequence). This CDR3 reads CASSQLKDGYTF.

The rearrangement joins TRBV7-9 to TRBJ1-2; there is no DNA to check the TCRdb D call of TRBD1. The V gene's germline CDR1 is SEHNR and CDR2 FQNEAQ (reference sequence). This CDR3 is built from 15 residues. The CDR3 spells CASSTSDRGEYGYTF. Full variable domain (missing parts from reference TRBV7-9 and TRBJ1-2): DTGVSQNPRHKITKRGQNVTFRCDPISEHNRLYWYRQTLGQGPEFLTYFQNEAQLEKSRLLSDRFSAERPKGSFSTLEIQRTEQGDSAMYLCASSTSDRGEYGYTFGSGTRLTVV.

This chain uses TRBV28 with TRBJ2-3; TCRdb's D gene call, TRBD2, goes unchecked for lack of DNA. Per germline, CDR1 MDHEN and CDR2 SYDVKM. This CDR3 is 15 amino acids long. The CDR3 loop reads CASSLFAESGDTQYF.

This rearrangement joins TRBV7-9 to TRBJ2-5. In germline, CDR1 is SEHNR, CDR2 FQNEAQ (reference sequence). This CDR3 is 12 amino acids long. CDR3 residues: CASSSSLETQYF.

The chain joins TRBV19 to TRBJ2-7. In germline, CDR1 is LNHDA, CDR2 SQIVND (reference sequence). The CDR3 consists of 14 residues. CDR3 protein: CASSMVGSSYEQYF.

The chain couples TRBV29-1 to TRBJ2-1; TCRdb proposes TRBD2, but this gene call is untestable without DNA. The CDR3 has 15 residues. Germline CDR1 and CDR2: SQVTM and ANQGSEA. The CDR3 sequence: CSVEKTSGGRDEQFF.

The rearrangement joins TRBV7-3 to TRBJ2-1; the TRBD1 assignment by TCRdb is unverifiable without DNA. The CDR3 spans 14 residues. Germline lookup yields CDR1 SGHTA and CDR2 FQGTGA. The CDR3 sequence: CASSPTGGGNEQFF.

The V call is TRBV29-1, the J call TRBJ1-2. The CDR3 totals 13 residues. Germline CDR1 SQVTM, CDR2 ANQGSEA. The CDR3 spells CSVENPGLSGYTF.

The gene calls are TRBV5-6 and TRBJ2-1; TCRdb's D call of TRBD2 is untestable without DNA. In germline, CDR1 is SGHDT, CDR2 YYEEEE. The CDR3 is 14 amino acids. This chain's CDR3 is CASSKGLAPNEQFF.

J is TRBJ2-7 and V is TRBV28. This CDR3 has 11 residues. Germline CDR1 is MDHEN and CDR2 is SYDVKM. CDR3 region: CASSLLNEQYF.

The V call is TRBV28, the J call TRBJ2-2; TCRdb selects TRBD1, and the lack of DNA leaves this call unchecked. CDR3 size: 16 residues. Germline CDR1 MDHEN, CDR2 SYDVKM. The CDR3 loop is CASSPRDRVPTGELFF. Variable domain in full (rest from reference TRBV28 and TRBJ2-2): DVKVTQSSRYLVKRTGEKVFLECVQDMDHENMFWYRQDPGLGLRLIYFSYDVKMKEKGDIPEGYSVSREKKERFSLILESASTNQTSMYLCASSPRDRVPTGELFFGEGSRLTVL.

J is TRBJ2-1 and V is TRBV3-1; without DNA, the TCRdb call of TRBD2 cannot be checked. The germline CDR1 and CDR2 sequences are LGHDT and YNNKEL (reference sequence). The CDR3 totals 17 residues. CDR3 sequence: CASSQEDAGLSYNEQFF.

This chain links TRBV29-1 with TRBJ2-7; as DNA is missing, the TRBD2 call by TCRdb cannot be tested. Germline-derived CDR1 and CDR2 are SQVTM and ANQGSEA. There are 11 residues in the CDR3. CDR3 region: CSVYEGYEQYF.

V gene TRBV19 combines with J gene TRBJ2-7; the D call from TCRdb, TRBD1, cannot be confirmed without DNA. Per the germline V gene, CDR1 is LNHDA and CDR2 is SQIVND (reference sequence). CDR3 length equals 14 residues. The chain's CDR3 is CASSTDSDSYEQYF.

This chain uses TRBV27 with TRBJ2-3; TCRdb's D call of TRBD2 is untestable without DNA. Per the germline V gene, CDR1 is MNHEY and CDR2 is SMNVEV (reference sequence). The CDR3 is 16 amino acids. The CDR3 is CASSPIRTSGTDTQYF.

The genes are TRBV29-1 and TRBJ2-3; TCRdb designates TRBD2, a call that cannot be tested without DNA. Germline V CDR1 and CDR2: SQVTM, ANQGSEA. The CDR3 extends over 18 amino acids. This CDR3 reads CSVEVVAGPTQSTDTQYF.